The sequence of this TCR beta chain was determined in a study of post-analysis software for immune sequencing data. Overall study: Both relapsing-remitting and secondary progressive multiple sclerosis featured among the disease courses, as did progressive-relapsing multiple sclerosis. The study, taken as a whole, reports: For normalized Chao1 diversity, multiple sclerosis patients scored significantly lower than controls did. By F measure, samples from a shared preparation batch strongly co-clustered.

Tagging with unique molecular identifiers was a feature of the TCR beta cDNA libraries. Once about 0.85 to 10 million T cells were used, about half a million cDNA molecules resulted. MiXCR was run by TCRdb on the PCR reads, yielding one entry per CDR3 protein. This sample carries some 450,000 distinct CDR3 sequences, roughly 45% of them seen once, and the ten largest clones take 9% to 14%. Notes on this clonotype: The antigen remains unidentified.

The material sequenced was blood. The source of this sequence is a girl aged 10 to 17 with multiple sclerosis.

The CDR3 DNA sequence: TGTGCCAGCAGTTTGGACATTGGCCCTGAAGCTTTCTTT. This translates into CASSLDIGPEAFF. This rearrangement joins TRBV12-3 or TRBV12-4 to TRBJ1-1; TRBD1 is a possible D gene (5 bases). V gave up 3 bases and J gave up 6 bases, with 11 bases separating them. The CDR3 is 13 amino acids.